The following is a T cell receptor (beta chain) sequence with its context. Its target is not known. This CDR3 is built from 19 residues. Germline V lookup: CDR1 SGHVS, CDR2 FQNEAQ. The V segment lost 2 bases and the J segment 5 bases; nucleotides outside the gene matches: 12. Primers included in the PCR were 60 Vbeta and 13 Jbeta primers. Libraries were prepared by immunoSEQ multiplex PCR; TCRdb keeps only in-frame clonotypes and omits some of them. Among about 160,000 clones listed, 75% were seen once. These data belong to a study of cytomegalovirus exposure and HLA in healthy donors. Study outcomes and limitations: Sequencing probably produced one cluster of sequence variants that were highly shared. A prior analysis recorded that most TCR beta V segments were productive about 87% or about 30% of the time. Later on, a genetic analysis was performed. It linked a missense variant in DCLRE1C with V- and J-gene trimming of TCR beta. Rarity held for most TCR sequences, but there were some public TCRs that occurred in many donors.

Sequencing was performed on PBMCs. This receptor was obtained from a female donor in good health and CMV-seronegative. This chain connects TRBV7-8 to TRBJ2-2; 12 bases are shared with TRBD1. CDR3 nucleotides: TGTGCCAGCAGCTTATATGGGACAGGGGGCGGGAGGGGAACCGGGGAGCTGTTTTTT. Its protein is CASSLYGTGGGRGTGELFF.